The subject of this entry is one T cell receptor beta chain. The antigen remains undetermined. These data come from a study of cytomegalovirus exposure and HLA in healthy donors. At the level of the study: A subsequent analysis reported that the 120 or so validation repertoires were produced on the same platform that had also been used for the 600 to 800 first-cohort repertoires. Study-level results: As was reported, the classifier diagnosed cytomegalovirus status with high specificity and sensitivity. Many donors shared some public TCRs, even though most TCR sequences were rare. Some TCR beta chains (around 160 of them) were listed as cytomegalovirus-associated.

The CDR3 is 12 amino acids. Germline assignment: CDR1 SGHTS and CDR2 YDEGEE. Trimming pared 0 bases from V and 12 bases from J, leaving 9 bases between. Sequencing was performed with immunoSEQ multiplex PCR; in TCRdb, only in-frame clones are kept and a portion is missing. The sample holds 150,000 to 200,000 clones, about nine tenths seen once. Sequencing was performed on PBMCs. The J gene is TRBJ1-4, the V gene TRBV5-8, with a weak D call TRBD1 (5 bases). This sequence was found in a woman in her thirties in good health and CMV-seronegative. The CDR3 here is CASSLDEGQLFF. The CDR3, as DNA: TGTGCCAGCAGCTTGGATGAGGGGCAACTGTTTTTT. Together with reference TRBV5-8 and TRBJ1-4, the CDR3 gives the full variable domain: EAGVTQSPTHLIKTRGQQATLRCSPISGHTSVYWYQQALGLGLQFLLWYDEGEERNRGNFPPRFSGRQFPNYSSELNVNALELEDSALYLCASSLDEGQLFFGSGTQLSVL.